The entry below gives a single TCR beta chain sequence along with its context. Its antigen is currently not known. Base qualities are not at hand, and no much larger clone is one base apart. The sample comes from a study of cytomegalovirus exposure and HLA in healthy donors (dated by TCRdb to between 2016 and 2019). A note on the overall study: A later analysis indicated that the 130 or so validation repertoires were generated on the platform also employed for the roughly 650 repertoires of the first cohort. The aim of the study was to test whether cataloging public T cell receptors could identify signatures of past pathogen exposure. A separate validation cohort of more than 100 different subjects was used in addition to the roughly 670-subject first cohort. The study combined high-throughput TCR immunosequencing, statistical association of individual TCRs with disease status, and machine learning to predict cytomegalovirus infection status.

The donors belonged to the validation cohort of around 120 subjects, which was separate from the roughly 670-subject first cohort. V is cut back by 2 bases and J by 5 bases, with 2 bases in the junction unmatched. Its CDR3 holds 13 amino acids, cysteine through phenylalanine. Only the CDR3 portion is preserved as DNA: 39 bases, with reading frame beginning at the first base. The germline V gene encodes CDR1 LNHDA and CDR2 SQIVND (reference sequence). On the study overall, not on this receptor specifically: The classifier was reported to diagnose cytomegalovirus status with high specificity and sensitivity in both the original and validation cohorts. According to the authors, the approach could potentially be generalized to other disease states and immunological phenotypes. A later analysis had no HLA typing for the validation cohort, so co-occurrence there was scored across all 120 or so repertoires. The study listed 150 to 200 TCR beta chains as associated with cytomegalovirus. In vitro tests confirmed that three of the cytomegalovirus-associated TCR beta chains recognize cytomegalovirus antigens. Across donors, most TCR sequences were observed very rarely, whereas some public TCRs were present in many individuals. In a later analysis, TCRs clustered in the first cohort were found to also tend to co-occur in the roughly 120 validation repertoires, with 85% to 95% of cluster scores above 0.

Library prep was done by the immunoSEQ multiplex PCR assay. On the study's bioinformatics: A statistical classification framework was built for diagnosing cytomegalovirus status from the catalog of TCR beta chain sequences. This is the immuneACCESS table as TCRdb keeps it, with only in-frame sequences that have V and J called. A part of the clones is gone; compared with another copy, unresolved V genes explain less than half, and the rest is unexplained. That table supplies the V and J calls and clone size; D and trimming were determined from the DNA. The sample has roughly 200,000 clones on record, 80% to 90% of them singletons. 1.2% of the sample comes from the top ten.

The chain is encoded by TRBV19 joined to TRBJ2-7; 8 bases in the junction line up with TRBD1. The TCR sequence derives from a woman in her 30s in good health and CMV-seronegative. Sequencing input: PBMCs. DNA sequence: TGTGCCAGTAGTATACAGGGGGCCAACGAGCAGTACTTC. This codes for CASSIQGANEQYF.